This T cell receptor (beta chain) stems from a study of technical replicates of blood from a handful of donors. CDR1 and CDR2 from the germline V gene are LNHDA and SQIVND (reference sequence). The V end lost 3 bases, the J end lost 7 bases, and 7 bases lay between the germline ends. This CDR3 has 13 residues. This clone was observed once. Here immunoSEQ multiplex PCR was the method, and the copy in TCRdb shows in-frame clones only, minus some. The sample has roughly 90,000 clones; less than 96% are singletons. This sequence originates from a human donor in good health. This chain connects TRBV19 to TRBJ1-6, with unresolved D. Input material: T cells isolated from PBMCs. This chain's CDR3 is CASSIVLNSPLHF. The DNA of the CDR3 is TGTGCCAGTAGTATCGTCCTGAATTCACCCCTCCACTTT.